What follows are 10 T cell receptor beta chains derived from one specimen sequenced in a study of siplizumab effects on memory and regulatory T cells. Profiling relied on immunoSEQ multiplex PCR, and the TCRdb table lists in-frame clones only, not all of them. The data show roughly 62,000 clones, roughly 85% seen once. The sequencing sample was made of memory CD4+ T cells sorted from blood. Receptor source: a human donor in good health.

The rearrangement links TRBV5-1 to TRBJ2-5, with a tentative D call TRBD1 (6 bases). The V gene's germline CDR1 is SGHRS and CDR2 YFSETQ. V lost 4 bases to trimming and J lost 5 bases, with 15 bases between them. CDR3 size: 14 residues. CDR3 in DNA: TGCGCCAGCAGCCAGCAGGGGTCCTTGGAGACCCAGTACTTC. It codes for CASSQQGSLETQYF.

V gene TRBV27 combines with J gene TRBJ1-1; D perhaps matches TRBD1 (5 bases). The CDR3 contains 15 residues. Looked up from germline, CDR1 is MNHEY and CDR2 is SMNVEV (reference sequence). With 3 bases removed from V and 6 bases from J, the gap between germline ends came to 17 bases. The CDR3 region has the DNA TGTGCCAGCAGTTTTCGGGGGGAGGGAAGGCCTGAAGCTTTCTTT. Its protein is CASSFRGEGRPEAFF.

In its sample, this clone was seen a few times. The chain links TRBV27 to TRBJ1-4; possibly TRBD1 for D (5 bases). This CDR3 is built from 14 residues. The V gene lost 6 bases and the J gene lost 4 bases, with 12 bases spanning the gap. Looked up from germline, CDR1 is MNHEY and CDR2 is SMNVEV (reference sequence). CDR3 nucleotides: TGTGCCAGCAGGCCCGGAGGGGTTAATGAAAAACTGTTTTTT. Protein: CASRPGGVNEKLFF.

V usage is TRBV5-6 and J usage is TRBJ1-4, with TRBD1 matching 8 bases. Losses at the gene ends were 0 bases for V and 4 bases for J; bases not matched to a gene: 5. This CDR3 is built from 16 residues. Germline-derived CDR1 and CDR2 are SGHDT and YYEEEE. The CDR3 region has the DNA TGTGCCAGCAGCTTGGCCGGGACAGGCGGTAATGAAAAACTGTTTTTT. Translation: CASSLAGTGGNEKLFF.

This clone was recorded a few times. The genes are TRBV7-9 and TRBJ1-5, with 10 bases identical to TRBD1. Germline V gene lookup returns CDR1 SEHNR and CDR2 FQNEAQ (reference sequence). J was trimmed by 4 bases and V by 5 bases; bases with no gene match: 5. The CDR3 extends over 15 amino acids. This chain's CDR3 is CASSKTGGANQPQHF. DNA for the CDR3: TGTGCCAGCAGCAAGACAGGGGGCGCGAATCAGCCCCAGCATTTT.

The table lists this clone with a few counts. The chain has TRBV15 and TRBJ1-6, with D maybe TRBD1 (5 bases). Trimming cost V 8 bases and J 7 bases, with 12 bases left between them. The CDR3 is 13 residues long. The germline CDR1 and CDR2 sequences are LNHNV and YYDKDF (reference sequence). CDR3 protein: CATLGQPNSPLHF. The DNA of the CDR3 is TGTGCCACCCTGGGGCAGCCAAATTCACCCCTCCACTTT.

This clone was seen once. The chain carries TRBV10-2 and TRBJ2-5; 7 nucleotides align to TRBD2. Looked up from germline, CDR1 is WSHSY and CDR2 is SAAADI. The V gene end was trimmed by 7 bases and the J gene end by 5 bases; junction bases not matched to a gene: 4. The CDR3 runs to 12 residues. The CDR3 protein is CASMRRGETQYF. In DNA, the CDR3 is TGCGCCAGCATGCGGCGGGGGGAGACCCAGTACTTC.

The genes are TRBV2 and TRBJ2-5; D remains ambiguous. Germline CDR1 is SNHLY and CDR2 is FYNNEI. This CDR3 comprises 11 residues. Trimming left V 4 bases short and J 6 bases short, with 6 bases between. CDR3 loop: CASSVLQTQYF. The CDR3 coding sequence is TGTGCCAGCAGTGTCTTACAGACCCAGTACTTC.

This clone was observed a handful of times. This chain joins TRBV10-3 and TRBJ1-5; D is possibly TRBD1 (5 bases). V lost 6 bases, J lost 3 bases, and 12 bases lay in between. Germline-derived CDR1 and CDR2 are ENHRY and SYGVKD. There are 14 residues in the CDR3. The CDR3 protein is CAIRGESLNQPQHF. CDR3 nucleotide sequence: TGTGCCATCAGAGGGGAAAGCCTCAATCAGCCCCAGCATTTT.

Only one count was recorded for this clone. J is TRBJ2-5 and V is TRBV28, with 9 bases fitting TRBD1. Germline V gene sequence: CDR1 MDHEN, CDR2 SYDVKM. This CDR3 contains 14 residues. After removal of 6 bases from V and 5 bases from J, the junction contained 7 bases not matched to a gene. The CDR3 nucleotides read TGTGCCAGCAGCTCCGGGACAGGGATGGAGACCCAGTACTTC. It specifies CASSSGTGMETQYF.